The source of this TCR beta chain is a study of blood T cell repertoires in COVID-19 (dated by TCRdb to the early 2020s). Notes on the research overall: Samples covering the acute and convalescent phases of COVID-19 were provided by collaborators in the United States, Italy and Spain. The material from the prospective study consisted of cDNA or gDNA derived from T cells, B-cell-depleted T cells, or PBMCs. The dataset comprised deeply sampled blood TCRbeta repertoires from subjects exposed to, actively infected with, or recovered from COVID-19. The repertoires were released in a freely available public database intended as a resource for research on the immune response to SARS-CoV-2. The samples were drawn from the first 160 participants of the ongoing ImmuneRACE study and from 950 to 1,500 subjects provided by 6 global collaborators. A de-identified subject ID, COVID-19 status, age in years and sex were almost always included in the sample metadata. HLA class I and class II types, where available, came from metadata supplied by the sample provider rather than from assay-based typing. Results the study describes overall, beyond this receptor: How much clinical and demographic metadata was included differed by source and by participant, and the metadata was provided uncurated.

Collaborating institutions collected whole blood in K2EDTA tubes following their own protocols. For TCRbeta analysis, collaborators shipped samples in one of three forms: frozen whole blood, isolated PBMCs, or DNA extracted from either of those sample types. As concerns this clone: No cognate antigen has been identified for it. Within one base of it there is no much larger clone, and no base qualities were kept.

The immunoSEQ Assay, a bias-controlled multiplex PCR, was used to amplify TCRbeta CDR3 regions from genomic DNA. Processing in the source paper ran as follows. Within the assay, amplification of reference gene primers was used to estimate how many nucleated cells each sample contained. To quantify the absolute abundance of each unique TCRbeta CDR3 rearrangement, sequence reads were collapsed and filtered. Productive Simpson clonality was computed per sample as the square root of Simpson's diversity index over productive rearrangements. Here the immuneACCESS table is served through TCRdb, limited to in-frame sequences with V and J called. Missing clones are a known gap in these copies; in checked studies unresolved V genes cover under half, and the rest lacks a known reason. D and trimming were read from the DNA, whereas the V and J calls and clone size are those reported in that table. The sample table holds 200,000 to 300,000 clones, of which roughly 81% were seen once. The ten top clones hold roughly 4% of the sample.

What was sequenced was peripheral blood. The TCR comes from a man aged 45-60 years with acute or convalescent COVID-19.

The CDR3 loop reads CASSIESQPQHF. The DNA reads as follows: TGTGCCAGCAGCATAGAGAGTCAGCCCCAGCATTTT. The chain was built from TRBV6-6 and TRBJ1-5; a confident D gene designation cannot be given. Including cysteine and phenylalanine, the CDR3 has 12 amino acids. The read is trimmed to its CDR3 DNA, 36 bases read in frame from base 1. The germline V gene (reference sequence) gives CDR1 as MNHNY and CDR2 as SVGAGI. Cut back by 6 bases and 6 bases, the V and J ends lie 9 bases apart.